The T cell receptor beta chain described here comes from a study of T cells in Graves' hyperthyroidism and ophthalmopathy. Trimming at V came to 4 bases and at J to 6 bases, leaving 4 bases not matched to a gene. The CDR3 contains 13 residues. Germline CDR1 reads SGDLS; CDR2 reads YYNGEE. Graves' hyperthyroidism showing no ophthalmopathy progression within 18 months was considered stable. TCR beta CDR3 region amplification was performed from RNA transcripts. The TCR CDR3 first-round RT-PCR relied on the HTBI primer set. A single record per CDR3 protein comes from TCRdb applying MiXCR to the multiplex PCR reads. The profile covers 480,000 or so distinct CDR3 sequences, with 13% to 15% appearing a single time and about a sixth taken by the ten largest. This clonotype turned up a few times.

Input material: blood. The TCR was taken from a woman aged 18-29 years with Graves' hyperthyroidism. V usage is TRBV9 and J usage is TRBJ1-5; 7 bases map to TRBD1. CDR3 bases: TGTGCCAGCAGCCATTCAGGGGGTCAGCCCCAGCATTTT. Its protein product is CASSHSGGQPQHF.